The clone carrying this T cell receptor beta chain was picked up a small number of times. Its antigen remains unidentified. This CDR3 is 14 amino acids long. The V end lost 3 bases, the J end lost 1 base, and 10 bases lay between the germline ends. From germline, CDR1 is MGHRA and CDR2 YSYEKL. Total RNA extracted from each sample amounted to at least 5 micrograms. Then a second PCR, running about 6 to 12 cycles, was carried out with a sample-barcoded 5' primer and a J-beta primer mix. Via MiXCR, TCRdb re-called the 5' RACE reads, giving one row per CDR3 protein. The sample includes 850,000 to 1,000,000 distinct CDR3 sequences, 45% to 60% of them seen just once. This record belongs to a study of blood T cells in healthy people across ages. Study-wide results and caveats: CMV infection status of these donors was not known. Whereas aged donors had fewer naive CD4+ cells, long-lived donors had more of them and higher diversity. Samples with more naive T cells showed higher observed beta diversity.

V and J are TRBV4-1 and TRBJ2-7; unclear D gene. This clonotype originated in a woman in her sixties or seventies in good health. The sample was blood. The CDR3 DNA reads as TGCGCCAGCAGCCACTTAGTGCCATCCTACGAGCAGTACTTC. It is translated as CASSHLVPSYEQYF.